Listed below are T cell receptor beta chains from one sample, sequenced in a study of blood T cell repertoires in COVID-19. TCRdb's table, derived via immunoSEQ multiplex PCR, lists solely in-frame clones and lacks some. The sample includes over 45,000 clones, roughly 84% of them seen just once. Sequencing input: peripheral blood. These receptors were obtained from a man between 65 and 85 years old with active COVID-19. The CDR3 runs from the conserved cysteine through the conserved F or W. The order of the fields is clone size, D gene, V gene, J gene, CDR3 protein, CDR3 DNA. A D gene is named only where the DNA matches it firmly. A clone size is listed for some rows: how often the clone was seen (once, few, many), or a class if it is expanded.

.	TRBD2	TRBV24-1	TRBJ2-3	CATSDPSGENTDTQYF	TGTGCCACCAGTGACCCTAGCGGGGAGAACACAGATACGCAGTATTTT
.	TRBD2	TRBV28	TRBJ2-3	CASETSLKEDTQYF	TGTGCCAGTGAGACTAGCCTTAAAGAGGATACGCAGTATTTT
.	TRBD2	TRBV27	TRBJ2-1	CASSLLAGYNEQFF	TGTGCCAGCAGTTTACTAGCGGGATACAATGAGCAGTTCTTC
once	.	TRBV6-4	TRBJ1-1	CASTPIEAFF	TGTGCCAGCACCCCAATTGAAGCTTTCTTT
.	TRBD2	TRBV7-2	TRBJ2-1	CASSLATFGTSGYNEQFF	TGTGCCAGCAGCTTAGCCACGTTTGGGACTAGCGGTTACAATGAGCAGTTCTTC
.	TRBD1	TRBV19	TRBJ2-3	CASSIAVQGTDTQYF	TGTGCCAGTAGTATCGCGGTACAGGGGACAGATACGCAGTATTTT
.	TRBD1	TRBV11-3	TRBJ2-1	CASSSDGQGEQFF	TGTGCCAGCAGCTCAGATGGACAGGGAGAGCAGTTCTTC
once	TRBD2	TRBV5-5	TRBJ2-7	CASSLATSGSYHEQYF	TGTGCCAGCAGCTTGGCTACTAGCGGGAGTTACCACGAGCAGTACTTC
once	TRBD2	TRBV5-6	TRBJ2-5	CASSRGVAGGQETQYF	TGTGCCAGCAGCCGAGGGGTAGCGGGAGGACAAGAGACCCAGTACTTC
.	TRBD1	TRBV18	TRBJ2-6	CASSPTGQGGGANVLTF	TGTGCCAGCTCACCTACCGGACAGGGCGGTGGGGCCAACGTCCTGACTTTC
.	TRBD2	TRBV12-5	TRBJ2-2	CASGGLAGTNTGELFF	TGTGCTAGTGGGGGACTAGCGGGCACGAACACCGGGGAGCTGTTTTTT
.	TRBD1	TRBV5-1	TRBJ1-3	CASSPLQGASGNTIYF	TGCGCCAGCAGCCCTCTACAGGGGGCCTCTGGAAACACCATATATTTT
.	.	TRBV19	TRBJ2-7	CASSIQYHPTYEQYF	TGTGCCAGTAGTATACAGTATCACCCCACCTACGAGCAGTACTTC
.	TRBD1	TRBV6-5	TRBJ1-5	CASSYSGTADQPQHF	TGTGCCAGCAGTTACTCTGGGACAGCCGATCAGCCCCAGCATTTT
.	.	TRBV11-2	TRBJ1-3	CASSPQAGNTIYF	TGTGCCAGCAGCCCACAGGCTGGAAACACCATATATTTT
.	.	TRBV7-2	TRBJ1-1	CASSLDRIEAFF	TGTGCCAGCAGCCTCGACAGGATTGAAGCTTTCTTT
.	TRBD1	TRBV30	TRBJ2-1	CAWSVLQGAREQFF	TGTGCCTGGAGTGTTTTACAGGGGGCACGGGAGCAGTTCTTC
.	.	TRBV28	TRBJ1-1	CASSLRTQSRAFF	TGTGCCAGCAGTTTACGGACTCAATCACGGGCTTTCTTT
.	.	TRBV24-1	TRBJ1-3	CATSEKGQHLRGNTIYF	TGTGCCACCAGTGAAAAAGGACAGCATTTAAGAGGAAACACCATATATTTT
.	TRBD1	TRBV24-1	TRBJ1-2	CATSDSRGTGDGYTF	TGTGCCACCAGTGACTCCCGTGGGACAGGGGATGGCTACACCTTC
.	TRBD2	TRBV6-2/TRBV6-3	TRBJ2-1	CASSLAGSPYNEQFF	TGTGCCAGCAGCCTAGCGGGAAGCCCTTACAATGAGCAGTTCTTC
.	.	TRBV7-2	TRBJ2-1	CASSLTYGTAFEQFF	TGTGCCAGCAGCTTAACGTACGGGACTGCTTTTGAGCAGTTCTTC
.	.	TRBV6-5	TRBJ1-1	CASSYRGGEAFF	TGTGCCAGCAGTTACCGTGGCGGTGAAGCTTTCTTT
few	TRBD2	TRBV3-1/TRBV3-2	TRBJ2-2	CAVAPGLANTGELFF	TGTGCCGTGGCCCCGGGACTAGCTAACACCGGGGAGCTGTTTTTT
.	TRBD2	TRBV5-1	TRBJ2-1	CASSLKPLSITSASSYNEQFF	TGCGCCAGCAGCTTGAAACCTCTTTCGATTACTAGCGCTAGCTCCTACAATGAGCAGTTCTTC
.	TRBD2	TRBV7-8	TRBJ2-1	CASSLVAGDHNEQFF	TGTGCCAGCAGCTTAGTGGCGGGAGACCACAATGAGCAGTTCTTC
.	TRBD2	TRBV4-3	TRBJ2-5	CASSVSGLAIQETQYF	TGCGCCAGCAGTGTTTCGGGACTAGCGATCCAAGAGACCCAGTACTTC
few	TRBD1	TRBV5-4	TRBJ1-1	CASSETGGRNTEAFF	TGTGCCAGCAGCGAGACAGGGGGCAGGAACACTGAAGCTTTCTTT
.	.	TRBV30	TRBJ2-7	CAWSQGSYEQYF	TGTGCCTGGAGTCAGGGGTCCTACGAGCAGTACTTC
.	.	TRBV29-1	TRBJ1-5	CSVSRGPDQPQHF	TGCAGCGTTTCGCGTGGGCCGGATCAGCCCCAGCATTTT
.	TRBD1	TRBV7-2	TRBJ1-1	CASSFPSTGGNTEAFF	TGTGCCAGCAGCTTTCCCTCCACAGGGGGGAACACTGAAGCTTTCTTT
.	.	TRBV19	TRBJ2-1	CASSKRSEGEQFF	TGTGCCAGTAGTAAGCGGAGCGAGGGTGAGCAGTTCTTC
.	.	TRBV19	TRBJ2-4	CASSIRDSAKNIQYF	TGTGCCAGTAGTATCAGGGATTCAGCCAAAAACATTCAGTACTTC
.	.	TRBV20-1	TRBJ1-1	CSARENTEAFF	TGCAGTGCTCGGGAGAACACTGAAGCTTTCTTT
once	TRBD2	TRBV19	TRBJ2-5	CASSSLAGQETQYF	TGTGCCAGTAGTTCCCTAGCGGGACAAGAGACCCAGTACTTC
.	TRBD1	TRBV5-5	TRBJ2-7	CASSLFTGAGGLYEQYF	TGTGCCAGCAGCTTGTTTACGGGTGCAGGGGGTTTATACGAGCAGTACTTC
.	TRBD1	TRBV27	TRBJ1-1	CASRPGQGGEAFF	TGTGCCAGCAGACCCGGACAGGGCGGTGAAGCTTTCTTT
.	.	TRBV4-1	TRBJ1-6	CASSQYLGDTGYNSPLHF	TGCGCCAGCAGCCAATATCTCGGGGACACGGGCTATAATTCACCCCTCCACTTT
.	.	TRBV29-1	TRBJ2-5	CSVATTGQETQYF	TGCAGCGTGGCTACTACAGGGCAAGAGACCCAGTACTTC
.	.	TRBV7-2	TRBJ2-3	CASSLGPGEDTQYF	TGTGCCAGCAGCTTAGGGCCGGGAGAAGATACGCAGTATTTT
once	TRBD1	TRBV25-1	TRBJ1-2	CASSAIGTGVYGYTF	TGTGCCAGCAGTGCGATCGGGACAGGGGTCTATGGCTACACCTTC
.	.	TRBV28	TRBJ1-2	CAIYAQAPNYGYTF	TGTGCCATTTACGCCCAGGCCCCTAACTATGGCTACACCTTC